Below are 12 T cell receptor beta chains sequenced from a single sample in a study of PD-1 blockade in classical Hodgkin lymphoma. The data were produced by immunoSEQ multiplex PCR, yet TCRdb's version contains in-frame clones alone and is incomplete. The repertoire consists of tens of thousands of clones, with 85% to 90% occurring once and the leading ten covering over 14%. All patients experienced relapse after autologous stem cell transplantation, and brentuximab vedotin exposure was variable. The specimen was peripheral blood mononuclear cells (PBMCs), collected at baseline. These receptors came from a human donor with classical Hodgkin lymphoma.

This clone was counted only a few times. J is TRBJ1-5 and V is TRBV5-1, with 9 bases fitting TRBD1. The CDR3 is 17 residues long. V lost 4 bases and J lost 7; bases outside the gene matches: 15. Germline assignment: CDR1 SGHRS and CDR2 YFSETQ. The CDR3 bases are TGCGCCAGCAGCCCTACTCCGGGACAGGGAGGTGGGCAGCCCCAGCATTTT. This codes for CASSPTPGQGGGQPQHF.

V is TRBV5-1 and J is TRBJ2-7; 9 positions match TRBD2. CDR3 size: 14 residues. The V gene's germline CDR1 is SGHRS and CDR2 YFSETQ. With V trimmed by 5 bases and J by 1 base, 4 bases remained unmatched. The CDR3 here is CASRAAGGSYEQYF. The CDR3 DNA is TGCGCCAGCAGGGCGGCGGGGGGGTCCTACGAGCAGTACTTC. Together with reference TRBV5-1 and TRBJ2-7, the CDR3 gives the full variable domain: KAGVTQTPRYLIKTRGQQVTLSCSPISGHRSVSWYQQTPGQGLQFLFEYFSETQRNKGNFPGRFSGRQFSNSRSEMNVSTLELGDSALYLCASRAAGGSYEQYFGPGTRLTVT.

This chain joins TRBV9 and TRBJ1-5, with D unresolved. Germline assignment: CDR1 SGDLS and CDR2 YYNGEE. The CDR3 spans 20 residues. V was clipped by 2 bases and J by 5 bases, with 29 bases between them. The chain's CDR3 is CASSVFLSATVDLGDQPQHF. The DNA for the CDR3 is TGTGCCAGCAGCGTTTTCCTCTCGGCGACGGTCGACCTTGGAGATCAGCCCCAGCATTTT.

This clone was detected a few times. The chain joins TRBV6-5 to TRBJ1-5, with D perhaps matching TRBD1 (5 bases). CDR3 length: 13 amino acids. The ends were cut back, 6 bases at V and 1 base at J, with 7 bases in the middle. In germline, CDR1 is MNHEY, CDR2 SVGAGI. In DNA, the CDR3 is TGTGCCAGCAGCAGGGTGAGCAATCAGCCCCAGCATTTT. The encoded protein is CASSRVSNQPQHF.

This clone is a singleton in its sample. The rearrangement uses TRBV18 and TRBJ1-1; D remains ambiguous. Looked up from germline, CDR1 is KGHSH and CDR2 is LQKENI. V lost 6 bases and J lost 1, with 9 bases in between. The CDR3 spans 13 residues. The CDR3: CASSHTENTEAFF. The CDR3 region has the DNA TGTGCCAGCTCCCATACAGAGAACACTGAAGCTTTCTTT.

This CDR3 reads CASSQDLGSGQTTYEQYF. The CDR3 DNA sequence: TGTGCCAGCAGCCAAGATCTCGGTTCGGGACAGACGACCTACGAGCAGTACTTC. V usage is TRBV4-2 and J usage is TRBJ2-7, with 7 bases fitting TRBD1. The CDR3 consists of 18 residues. Germline CDR1 LGHNA, CDR2 YNFKEQ. V lost 0 bases, J lost 2 bases, and 13 bases stayed unmatched.

The rearrangement joins TRBV5-1 to TRBJ1-1; TRBD1 aligns across 7 bases. Per germline, CDR1 SGHRS and CDR2 YFSETQ. V gave up 4 bases and J gave up 3 bases; unmatched junction bases: 9. This CDR3 has 15 residues. CDR3 sequence: CASSNRDSPYTEAFF. In nucleotides, the CDR3 is TGCGCCAGCAGCAACCGGGACAGCCCCTACACTGAAGCTTTCTTT.

The chain is built from TRBV27 and TRBJ1-6; no definite D call. This CDR3 has 14 residues. V lost 3 bases, J lost 10 bases, and 13 bases lay in between. CDR1 and CDR2 from the germline V gene are MNHEY and SMNVEV (reference sequence). The CDR3 nucleotides read TGTGCCAGCAGTTTCAGGCAGAACGGATCACCCCTCCACTTT. Protein: CASSFRQNGSPLHF.

The genes are TRBV7-6 and TRBJ2-1; TRBD2 matches at 11 bases. Germline CDR1 is SGHVS and CDR2 is FNYEAQ. CDR3 size: 16 residues. The V gene end was trimmed by 1 base and the J gene end by 6 bases; junction bases not matched to a gene: 5. CDR3 loop: CASSLVGTSGGNEQFF. The CDR3 nucleotides read TGTGCCAGCAGCTTAGTCGGGACTAGCGGAGGCAATGAGCAGTTCTTC.

This clone showed up just once. V is TRBV7-3 and J is TRBJ2-3; TRBD1 matches 9 bases. The CDR3 runs 14 residues. Germline V gene data show CDR1 as SGHTA and CDR2 as FQGTGA. The J segment lost 5 bases and the V segment lost 4 bases, leaving 4 bases of the junction unmatched. The CDR3, as DNA: TGTGCCAGCAGCTCGGGACAGGGATTAGATACGCAGTATTTT. Protein product: CASSSGQGLDTQYF. Variable domain in full (rest from reference TRBV7-3 and TRBJ2-3): GAGVSQTPSNKVTEKGKYVELRCDPISGHTALYWYRQSLGQGPEFLIYFQGTGAADDSGLPNDRFFAVRPEGSVSTLKIQRTERGDSAVYLCASSSGQGLDTQYFGPGTRLTVL.

The chain couples TRBV5-1 to TRBJ1-2; D is unclear. Trimming left V 0 bases short and J 7 bases short, with 7 bases between. CDR1 is SGHRS, CDR2 YFSETQ, per germline. The CDR3 length is 12 residues. The DNA for the CDR3 is TGCGCCAGCAGCTTGGGGGGAAGTGGCTACACCTTC. Encoded protein: CASSLGGSGYTF.

V gene TRBV6-5 combines with J gene TRBJ2-5; 10 positions match TRBD2. This CDR3 has 14 residues. V lost 5 bases, J lost 2 bases, and 2 bases stayed unmatched. CDR1 and CDR2 (germline): MNHEY, SVGAGI. CDR3 sequence reads: CASSPSGGQETQYF. The CDR3 DNA sequence: TGTGCCAGCAGTCCTAGCGGGGGACAAGAGACCCAGTACTTC.